This is a list of T cell receptor beta chains from one sample in a study of T cells expressing NK-cell markers. TCRdb reprocessed the 5' RACE reads, keeping one entry per CDR3 protein, no DNA. Its table records about 170,000 distinct CDR3 sequences. Sequencing input: blood T cells: a sorted CD56 or NKG2C T cell subset, CD4+ or CD8+ T cells, or bulk PBMC T cells (not recorded which). All receptors derive from a man aged 18-70 years in good health. Each CDR3 is given with its conserved first and last residue.

>15|TRBJ2-7|TRBV3-1
CASSLGGRGEYEQYF
>15|TRBJ2-3|TRBV27
CASSLWPSSTDTQYF
>13|TRBJ1-2|TRBV9
CASSSRDREGYTF
>19|TRBJ2-1|TRBV4-2
CASSQDWGRKAATYNEQFF
>17|TRBJ2-7|TRBV4-2
CASSQGRGLAGGYEQYF
>15|TRBJ2-3|TRBV18
CASSLTTSGTDTQYF
>16|TRBJ1-2|TRBV7-9
CASSPARTEPNYGYTF
>14|TRBJ1-1|TRBV19
CATTLQGANTEAFF
>13|TRBJ1-2|TRBV28
CASIQEGALGYTF
>16|TRBJ2-7|TRBV5-1
CASSLSVVPRTYEQYF
>13|TRBJ1-1|TRBV3-1
CASSQVVDTEAFF
>13|TRBJ2-7|TRBV12-3/TRBV12-4
CASSPNGGGEQYF
>12|TRBJ2-7|TRBV10-2
CASSTVIYEQYF
>17|TRBJ2-1|TRBV11-2
CASSLEVGGVTYNEQFF
>14|TRBJ2-1|TRBV3-1
CASSPRTSGNEQFF
>15|TRBJ1-1|TRBV20-1
CSARDQQGLDTEAFF
>15|TRBJ1-4|TRBV12-3/TRBV12-4
CASTDQNRNPEKLFF
>14|TRBJ2-1|TRBV10-3
CAISESGETAEQFF
>15|TRBJ2-3|TRBV20-1
CSARTIAGVLDTQYF
>14|TRBJ2-7|TRBV11-2
CASSSGLAYYEQYF
>19|TRBJ2-1|TRBV27
CASSLSGLGGDRTYNEQFF
>13|TRBJ2-1|TRBV19
CASSFGFNGEQFF
>16|TRBJ2-1|TRBV7-9
CASSPSRNLDYNEQFF
>15|TRBJ2-7|TRBV12-3/TRBV12-4
CASSLESKPLYEQYF
>15|TRBJ1-5|TRBV24-1
CATRGPGGSNQPQHF
>12|TRBJ2-5|TRBV15
CATSRMGETQYF
>15|TRBJ2-1|TRBV7-6
CASSLGGGNFNEQFF
>13|TRBJ1-1|TRBV7-7
CASSTGTYTEAFF
>18|TRBJ1-5|TRBV3-1
CASSQNRGGVYSNQPQHF
>18|TRBJ1-5|TRBV6-9
CASSGDRFKLYSNQPQHF
>16|TRBJ1-2|TRBV7-9
CASSPRQEISPYGYTF
>16|TRBJ2-7|TRBV27
CASSLTNDPRRTQQYF
>15|TRBJ2-1|TRBV5-5
CASSLGQETYNEQFF
>14|TRBJ2-1|TRBV5-4
CASSLELYPEEQFF
>17|TRBJ2-2|TRBV6-2/TRBV6-3
CASSRWGGTKEAGELFF
>14|TRBJ1-5|TRBV2
CATHPEGSNQPQHF
>15|TRBJ2-1|TRBV5-4
CASRGTSGTYNEQFF
>15|TRBJ1-2|TRBV5-1
CASKWYGDSNYGYTF
>12|TRBJ2-7|TRBV20-1
CSATDGIYEQYF
>15|TRBJ2-5|TRBV5-1
CASREGKRLQETQYF
>15|TRBJ1-1|TRBV9
CASSVGSGRNTEAFF